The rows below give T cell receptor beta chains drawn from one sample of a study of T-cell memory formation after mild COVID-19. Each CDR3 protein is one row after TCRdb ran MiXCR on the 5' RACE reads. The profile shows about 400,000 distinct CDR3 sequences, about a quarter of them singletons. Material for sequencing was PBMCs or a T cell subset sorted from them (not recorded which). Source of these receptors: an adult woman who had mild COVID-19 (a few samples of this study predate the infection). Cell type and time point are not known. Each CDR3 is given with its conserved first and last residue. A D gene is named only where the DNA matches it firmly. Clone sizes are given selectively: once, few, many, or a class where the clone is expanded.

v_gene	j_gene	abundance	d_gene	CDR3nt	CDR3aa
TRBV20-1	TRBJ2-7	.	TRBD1	TGCAGTGCCCCAGGACAGGGAGTGATTTCCTACGAGCAGTACTTC	CSAPGQGVISYEQYF
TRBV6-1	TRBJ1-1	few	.	TGTGCCAGCAGAGAGACCTTGAACACTGAAGCTTTCTTT	CASRETLNTEAFF
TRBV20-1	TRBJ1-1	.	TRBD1	TGCAGTGCTCCGGGACAGCTGAACACTGAAGCTTTCTTT	CSAPGQLNTEAFF
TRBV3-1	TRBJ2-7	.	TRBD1	TGTGCCAGCAGCCAAGACGACAGGGCCGAGCAGTACTTC	CASSQDDRAEQYF
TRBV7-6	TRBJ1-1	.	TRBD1	TGTGCCAGCAGCCAGGGGGAAATGAACACTGAAGCTTTCTTT	CASSQGEMNTEAFF
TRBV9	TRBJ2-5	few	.	TGTGCCAGCAGCGTAGCCACAGGGCGAGCAGAGACCCAGTACTTC	CASSVATGRAETQYF
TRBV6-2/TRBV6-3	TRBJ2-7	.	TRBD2	TGTGCCAGCAGCGGACTAGCGGCTGCCTACGAGCAGTACTTC	CASSGLAAAYEQYF
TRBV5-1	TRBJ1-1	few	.	TGCGCCAGCAGCCCCGTAGGGCAGAAATTACCGAACACTGAAGCTTTCTTT	CASSPVGQKLPNTEAFF
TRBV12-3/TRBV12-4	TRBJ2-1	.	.	TGTGCCAGCAGTTTGACGGCGGTTACGAACAATGAGCAGTTCTTC	CASSLTAVTNNEQFF
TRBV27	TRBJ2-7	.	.	TGTGCCAGCAGTTTATCTGCAGGGCTCACCTGGAGCGAGCAGTACTTC	CASSLSAGLTWSEQYF
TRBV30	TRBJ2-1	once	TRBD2	TGTGCCTGGAGCTACCCGGGACTAGCGGAGTACAATGAGCAGTTCTTC	CAWSYPGLAEYNEQFF
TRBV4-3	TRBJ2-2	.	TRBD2	TGCGCCAGCAGCCAAGAAGAATGGCGGGAGAGAGGGCTGTTTTTT	CASSQEEWRERGLFF
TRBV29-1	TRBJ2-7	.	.	TGCAGCGTTGAAGGGGACGGGGAGGCCTTCTACGAGCAGTACTTC	CSVEGDGEAFYEQYF
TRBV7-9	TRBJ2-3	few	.	TGTGCCAGCAGCTTACCACGTGGAGATACGCAGTATTTT	CASSLPRGDTQYF
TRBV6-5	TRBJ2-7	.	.	TGTGCCAGCAGTTTTGGGGCCCTGGGCGCCTACGAGCAGTACTTC	CASSFGALGAYEQYF
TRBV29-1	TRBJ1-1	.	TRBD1	TGCAGCGTATGGACAGGGGACACTGAAGCTTTCTTT	CSVWTGDTEAFF
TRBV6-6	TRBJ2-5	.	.	TGTGCCAGCAGCCGCCTTTTCCCGCAAGAGACCCAGTACTTC	CASSRLFPQETQYF
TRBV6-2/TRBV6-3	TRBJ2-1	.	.	TGTGCCAGAAGTCTCGACTCCAATGAGCAGTTCTTC	CARSLDSNEQFF
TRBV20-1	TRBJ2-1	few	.	TGCAGTGCTGGGTCTATGAGGGAGCAGTTCTTC	CSAGSMREQFF
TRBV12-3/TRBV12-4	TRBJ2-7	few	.	TGTGCCAGCAGTTTTGGTTTGGGCCCCCACGAGCAGTACTTC	CASSFGLGPHEQYF
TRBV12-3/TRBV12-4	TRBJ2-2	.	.	TGTGCCAGCAGTTTAACAGGTTCCGGGGAGCTGTTTTTT	CASSLTGSGELFF
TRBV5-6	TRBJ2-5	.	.	TGTGCCAGCAGCTCGACAGGTGCCCAAGAGACCCAGTACTTC	CASSSTGAQETQYF
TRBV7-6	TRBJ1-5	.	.	TGTGCCAGCAGCTTAGATCCAACAGGCAGTCAGCCCCAGCATTTT	CASSLDPTGSQPQHF
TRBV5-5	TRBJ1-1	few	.	TGTGCCAGCAGCTTGGGCGTCAGGAACACTGAAGCTTTCTTT	CASSLGVRNTEAFF
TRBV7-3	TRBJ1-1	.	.	TGTGCCAGCAGCTTCGACAGCAGCAACACTGAAGCTTTCTTT	CASSFDSSNTEAFF
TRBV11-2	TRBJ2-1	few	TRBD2	TGTGCCAGCAGCTCGGGACTAGCGGGGACGAATGAGCAGTTCTTC	CASSSGLAGTNEQFF
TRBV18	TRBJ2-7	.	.	TGTGCCAGCTCACCACCGACGGCCTACGAGCAGTACTTC	CASSPPTAYEQYF
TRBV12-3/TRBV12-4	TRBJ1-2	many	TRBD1	TGTGCCAGCAGACTAGGGGACAGCCTTAACTATGGCTACACCTTC	CASRLGDSLNYGYTF
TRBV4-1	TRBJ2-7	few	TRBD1	TGCGCCAGCAGCCAACTTTCGGCGGGACAGGGCTCCTACGAGCAGTACTTC	CASSQLSAGQGSYEQYF
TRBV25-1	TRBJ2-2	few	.	TGTGCCAGCAGTCCTGGAACTTCCACCGGGGAGCTGTTTTTT	CASSPGTSTGELFF
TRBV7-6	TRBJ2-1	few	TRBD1	TGTGCCAGCAGCTTAGCCGCGACAGGGTACAATGAGCAGTTCTTC	CASSLAATGYNEQFF
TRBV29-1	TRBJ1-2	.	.	TGCAGCGTTGAAGATCATCGGGGGGCGAGAGGCTACACCTTC	CSVEDHRGARGYTF
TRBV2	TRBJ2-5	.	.	TGTGCCAGCAGTGAAGCGGGGGGGCGGGAAGAGACCCAGTACTTC	CASSEAGGREETQYF
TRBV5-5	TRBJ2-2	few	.	TGTGCCAGCAGCTTGGCCGGTGTATCCGGGGAGCTGTTTTTT	CASSLAGVSGELFF
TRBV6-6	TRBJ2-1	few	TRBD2	TGTGCCACCGGACTAGCGGGAGGGCGGTTTCCCAATGAGCAGTTCTTC	CATGLAGGRFPNEQFF
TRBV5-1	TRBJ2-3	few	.	TGCGCCAGCAGCTTGTCCAGTAAAGCGGCAGATACGCAGTATTTT	CASSLSSKAADTQYF
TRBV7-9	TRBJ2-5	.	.	TGTGCCAGCAGCCTTTCCGGGACCCAAGAGACCCAGTACTTC	CASSLSGTQETQYF
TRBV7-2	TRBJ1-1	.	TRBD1	TGTGCCAGCAGCACCCGACAGGGGGCAAATGAAGCTTTCTTT	CASSTRQGANEAFF
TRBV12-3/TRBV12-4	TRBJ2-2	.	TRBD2	TGTGCCAGCACTAGATTTGGGACTAGCGGTCACGGGGAGCTGTTTTTT	CASTRFGTSGHGELFF
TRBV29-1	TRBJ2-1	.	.	TGCAGCGGATTAAGGGGAAACTACAATGAGCAGTTCTTC	CSGLRGNYNEQFF
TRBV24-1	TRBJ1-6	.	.	TGTGCCACCAGTGATGGACAGAGCTATAATTCACCCCTCCACTTT	CATSDGQSYNSPLHF
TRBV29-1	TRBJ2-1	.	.	TGCAGCGCAGGGGCGGGCACCTACAATGAGCAGTTCTTC	CSAGAGTYNEQFF
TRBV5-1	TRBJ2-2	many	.	TGCGCCAGCAGCTTTCGGTGGGAGATGAACACCGGGGAGCTGTTTTTT	CASSFRWEMNTGELFF
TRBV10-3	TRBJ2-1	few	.	TGTGCCATTAACCAGGCAGGGTGGGACAATGAGCAGTTCTTC	CAINQAGWDNEQFF
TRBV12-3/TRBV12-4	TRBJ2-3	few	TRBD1	TGTGCCAGCAGTCCCCACGGGACAGGGGGGTTGGATACGCAGTATTTT	CASSPHGTGGLDTQYF
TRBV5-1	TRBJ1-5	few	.	TGCGCCAGCAGTCCCAGGGGCGGATTGGGGGATCAGCCCCAGCATTTT	CASSPRGGLGDQPQHF
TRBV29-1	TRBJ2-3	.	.	TGCAGCGTTGAATGGAACAGAGCCACAGATACGCAGTATTTT	CSVEWNRATDTQYF
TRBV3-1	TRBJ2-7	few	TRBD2	TGTGCCAGCAGCGACGGGACTAGCGGGCAGTACTTC	CASSDGTSGQYF
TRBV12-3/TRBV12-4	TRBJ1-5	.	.	TGTGCCAGCAGTTTGGGGCAGGTCCTCAATCAGCCCCAGCATTTT	CASSLGQVLNQPQHF
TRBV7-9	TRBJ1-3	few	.	TGTGCCAGCAGCCACTTGGACTCTGGAAACACCATATATTTT	CASSHLDSGNTIYF
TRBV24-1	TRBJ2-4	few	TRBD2	TGTGCCACCAGTGAAAGTTGGCCCTCCGGGGGGGGAAACATTCAGTACTTC	CATSESWPSGGGNIQYF
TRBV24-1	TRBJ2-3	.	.	TGTGCCACCAGTGATACCGGGACTTATACGCAGTATTTT	CATSDTGTYTQYF
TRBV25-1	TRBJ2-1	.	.	TGTGCCAGCAGTGAATCCGTGGGGAGACACAATGAGCAGTTCTTC	CASSESVGRHNEQFF
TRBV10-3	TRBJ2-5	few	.	TGTGCCATCAGTGGGGGACAACCGCAAGAGACCCAGTACTTC	CAISGGQPQETQYF
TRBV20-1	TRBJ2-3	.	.	TGCAGTGCTAGAGCCCGGGACCCCTATGGTACGCAGTATTTT	CSARARDPYGTQYF